The 17 T cell receptor beta chains below all came from one sample that was sequenced in a study of cytomegalovirus exposure and HLA in healthy donors. PCR involved 60 Vbeta and 13 Jbeta primers. The repertoire was sequenced with immunoSEQ multiplex PCR; TCRdb's copy has only in-frame clones and lacks some. The sample includes about 200,000 clones. The sample comprised PBMCs. The receptors originated from a boy aged 5-17 years in good health and CMV-seronegative.

DNA for the CDR3: TGTGCCAGCGGGGGGGACTACAATGAGCAGTTCTTC. Protein product: CASGGDYNEQFF. The rearrangement joins TRBV27 to TRBJ2-1, with 7 bases that match TRBD2. Trimming at V came to 8 bases and at J to 3 bases, leaving 1 base not matched to a gene. There are 12 residues in the CDR3. In germline, CDR1 is MNHEY, CDR2 SMNVEV (reference sequence).

The rearrangement joins TRBV7-3 to TRBJ2-3; TRBD2 agrees at 7 bases. The V gene's germline CDR1 is SGHTA and CDR2 FQGTGA. The CDR3 spans 14 residues. V lost 5 bases, J lost 6 bases, and 8 bases stayed unmatched. The CDR3 DNA reads as TGTGCCAGCAGCCCCACGGGACTACTGGATACGCAGTATTTT. Its protein product is CASSPTGLLDTQYF.

The chain recombines TRBV30 with TRBJ1-4, with D unclear. The CDR3 extends over 12 amino acids. The V gene lost 0 bases and the J gene lost 13 bases, with 12 bases spanning the gap. Germline lookup yields CDR1 GTSNPN and CDR2 SVGIG (reference sequence). The CDR3 bases are TGTGCCTGGAGTGTACTTTACGGAGGACTGTTTTTT. Protein sequence: CAWSVLYGGLFF.

The rearrangement uses TRBV14 and TRBJ2-1, with 10 bases that match TRBD2. The germline V gene encodes CDR1 SGHDN and CDR2 FVKESK. CDR3 size: 16 residues. V was pared by 4 bases and J by 4 bases, with 7 bases of the junction left unmatched. The CDR3 DNA sequence: TGTGCCAGCAGCCCTGCAGCGGGGGGGCCTTACAATGAGCAGTTCTTC. It yields the protein CASSPAAGGPYNEQFF.

The V gene is TRBV9, the J gene TRBJ1-1; the D gene is possibly TRBD1 (5 bases). V shed 4 bases and J shed 3 bases, with 13 bases lying between them. The germline V gene has CDR1 SGDLS and CDR2 YYNGEE. The CDR3 extends over 14 amino acids. The CDR3 is CASSPRFRDTEAFF. CDR3 bases: TGTGCCAGCAGCCCAAGGTTCAGGGACACTGAAGCTTTCTTT.

The V gene is TRBV7-5, the J gene TRBJ2-7; the table gives TRBD2 as D, unverified against the DNA. TRBV7-5 is a pseudogene locus. CDR3 length equals 14 residues. DNA for the CDR3: TGTGCCAGAAGCCCCCCGAGCGTGGGCTACGAGCAGTACTTC. This gives the protein CARSPPSVGYEQYF.

V gene TRBV7-2 combines with J gene TRBJ1-2; weak D call: TRBD1 (6 bases). The CDR3 has 16 residues. Looked up from germline, CDR1 is SGHTA and CDR2 is FQGNSA. Trimming left V 5 bases short and J 2 bases short, with 18 bases between. In DNA, the CDR3 is TGTGCCAGCAGCCTCCGGACAGCTAGCCCCAACTATGGCTACACCTTC. It is translated as CASSLRTASPNYGYTF.

CDR3 residues: CASYAGTGNIEQFF. The CDR3 region has the DNA TGTGCCAGCTATGCCGGGACAGGGAATATAGAGCAGTTCTTC. V usage is TRBV7-9 and J usage is TRBJ2-1, with TRBD1 identical over 9 bases. Germline V gives CDR1 SEHNR, CDR2 FQNEAQ (reference sequence). Trimming at V came to 8 bases and at J to 10 bases, leaving 12 bases not matched to a gene. The CDR3 sequence is 14 residues long. Based on the CDR3 plus reference TRBV7-9 and TRBJ2-1, the full variable domain is DTGVSQNPRHKITKRGQNVTFRCDPISEHNRLYWYRQTLGQGPEFLTYFQNEAQLEKSRLLSDRFSAERPKGSFSTLEIQRTEQGDSAMYLCASYAGTGNIEQFFGPGTRLTVL.

The chain uses TRBV9 and TRBJ2-7, with 8 bases fitting TRBD2. This CDR3 comprises 13 residues. Germline V gene sequence: CDR1 SGDLS, CDR2 YYNGEE. Unmatched junction bases numbered 6, after V lost 4 bases and J lost 6 bases. CDR3 in amino acids: CASSPTGGVEQYF. The CDR3 DNA reads TGTGCCAGCAGCCCCACGGGGGGGGTCGAGCAGTACTTC.

The chain uses TRBV5-1 and TRBJ1-1; 10 positions agree with TRBD1. The CDR3 is 13 residues long. V lost 3 bases, J lost 5 bases, and 1 base stayed unmatched. The germline V gene has CDR1 SGHRS and CDR2 YFSETQ. This CDR3 reads CASSSDRGTEAFF. The CDR3 DNA sequence: TGCGCCAGCAGCTCGGACAGGGGGACTGAAGCTTTCTTT.

The chain combines TRBV19 with TRBJ2-3; TRBD2 matches 8 bases. CDR3 length equals 13 residues. Germline V gives CDR1 LNHDA, CDR2 SQIVND (reference sequence). J gave up 2 bases and V 9 bases, and 4 bases lay outside the gene matches. CDR3 region: CASGGAYTDTQYF. In DNA form, the CDR3 reads TGTGCCAGCGGGGGGGCATACACAGATACGCAGTATTTT.

The chain recombines TRBV7-2 with TRBJ2-1; 8 nucleotides line up with TRBD1. Germline values: CDR1 SGHTA, CDR2 FQGNSA. The length of the CDR3 is 17 residues. The J segment lost 2 bases and the V segment lost 4 bases, leaving 10 bases of the junction unmatched. The CDR3 DNA reads as TGTGCCAGCAGCTCCCCTATGCCAGGGGGCCCCTACAATGAGCAGTTCTTC. As protein: CASSSPMPGGPYNEQFF.

J is TRBJ2-5 and V is TRBV28; a weak D match, TRBD1 (5 bases). Germline assignment: CDR1 MDHEN and CDR2 SYDVKM. The CDR3 has 15 amino acids. V lost 3 bases to trimming and J lost 4 bases, with 15 bases between them. Written as DNA, the CDR3 is TGTGCCAGCAGTTTGGGCAGGGCTGCACGAGAGACCCAGTACTTC. This encodes CASSLGRAARETQYF.

The rearrangement links TRBV5-6 to TRBJ2-5, with 10 bases lining up with TRBD2. The CDR3 length is 16 residues. Germline CDR1 is SGHDT and CDR2 is YYEEEE. Unmatched junction bases numbered 10, after V lost 4 bases and J lost 4 bases. CDR3 sequence: CASSKIPGLAPETQYF. CDR3 DNA sequence: TGTGCCAGCAGCAAAATACCGGGACTAGCGCCAGAGACCCAGTACTTC.

The gene calls are TRBV28 and TRBJ1-2; 10 nucleotides agree with TRBD1. This CDR3 has 14 amino acids. V lost 5 bases and J lost 5; bases outside the gene matches: 5. CDR1 MDHEN and CDR2 SYDVKM come from the germline V gene. The CDR3 reads CASSPGTGVYGYTF. The CDR3 bases are TGTGCCAGCAGTCCAGGGACAGGGGTGTATGGCTACACCTTC.

The chain employs TRBV28 and TRBJ2-2, with a weak D call TRBD1 (6 bases). The CDR3 runs 15 residues. The germline CDR1 and CDR2 sequences are MDHEN and SYDVKM. Trimming took off 1 base at V and 5 bases at J, with 11 bases between the two ends. The CDR3 DNA is TGTGCCAGCAGTTTATATGGGACATCGACCGGGGAGCTGTTTTTT. The encoded protein is CASSLYGTSTGELFF.

This sequence joins TRBV5-6 and TRBJ2-7, with 10 bases identical to TRBD2. J lost 7 bases, V lost 0 bases, and 10 bases had no gene match. The CDR3 consists of 16 residues. Germline V CDR1 and CDR2: SGHDT, YYEEEE. CDR3 protein: CASSLGLAGAPGEQYF. For the CDR3, the DNA is TGTGCCAGCAGCTTGGGGCTAGCGGGGGCGCCCGGAGAGCAGTACTTC.